A selection of T cell receptor beta chains follows, all from one sample in a study of tumor-infiltrating lymphocytes in primary liver carcinoma. TCRdb itself ran the multiplex PCR reads through MiXCR, one entry per CDR3 protein. The table shows about 350,000 distinct CDR3 sequences, with 65% occurring only once. Material: peripheral blood. The source is a man aged 40-49 years with primary liver carcinoma and hepatitis B virus infection. The CDR3 runs from the conserved cysteine through the conserved F or W. The D gene is left open where the match is weak. Size values are once, few and many counts, or a class for expanded clones, and some rows have none.

clone size,D gene,J gene,V gene,CDR3 DNA,CDR3 protein
many,.,TRBJ2-1,TRBV4-1,TGCGCCAGCAGCCTCCTTCCCGCTATCCATGAGCAGTTCTTC,CASSLLPAIHEQFF
.,.,TRBJ2-1,TRBV20-1,TGCAGTGCTACTCACCCGGGTCCCGGCTCCTACAATGAGCAGTTCTTC,CSATHPGPGSYNEQFF
.,.,TRBJ2-7,TRBV6-6,TGTGCCAGCAATGAAGTGGGCATGGGCGGATACGAGCAGTACTTC,CASNEVGMGGYEQYF
.,TRBD1,TRBJ2-2,TRBV5-1,TGCGCCAGCAGCTCCAGGACAGGGGAAACCGGGGAGCTGTTTTTT,CASSSRTGETGELFF
few,.,TRBJ1-1,TRBV28,TGTGCCAGCAGTTTATATTTGGGGGGGAGCACTGAAGCTTTCTTT,CASSLYLGGSTEAFF
.,.,TRBJ2-3,TRBV7-8,TGTGCCAGCCAAGGGCTATCGGGCTCCACAGATACGCAGTATTTT,CASQGLSGSTDTQYF
.,.,TRBJ2-1,TRBV6-2/TRBV6-3,TGTGCCAGCAGTGACCCCAGTGGGAGGTCCAACAATGAGCAGTTCTTC,CASSDPSGRSNNEQFF
.,.,TRBJ2-2,TRBV6-6,TGTGCCAGCAGTTACTCGATGGGGAACACCGGGGAGCTGTTTTTT,CASSYSMGNTGELFF
.,.,TRBJ2-3,TRBV11-2,TGTACCAGCAGCTTGAATAGGGGAGGCAGCACAGATACGCAGTATTTT,CTSSLNRGGSTDTQYF
few,TRBD1,TRBJ2-5,TRBV7-9,TGTGCCAGCGGGGACAGCCGAATACAAGAGACCCAGTACTTC,CASGDSRIQETQYF
.,.,TRBJ1-5,TRBV5-1,TGCGCCAGCAGCCTTGGAGGGGGAGAGCATCAGCCCCAGCATTTT,CASSLGGGEHQPQHF
.,.,TRBJ2-1,TRBV6-2/TRBV6-3,TGTGGCAGCAGTTACGGGCGGCCAGGGGGGCGAGGGTGGTTCTTC,CGSSYGRPGGRGWFF
.,TRBD1,TRBJ2-7,TRBV28,TGTGCCAGCGGGATAAGTTGGGACAGATCCTACGAGCAGTACTTC,CASGISWDRSYEQYF
.,.,TRBJ2-7,TRBV5-1,TGCGCCAGCAGCTCCAGGGGAGGCTACGAGCAGTACTTC,CASSSRGGYEQYF
.,TRBD1,TRBJ2-6,TRBV19,TGTGCCATTGGAGGGGGACAGGGGTACTCTGGCGCCAACGTCCTGACTTTC,CAIGGGQGYSGANVLTF
once,.,TRBJ1-2,TRBV28,TGTGCCAGCAGGGATACCGGGACGGATGGCTACACCTTC,CASRDTGTDGYTF
.,.,TRBJ2-7,TRBV11-2,TGTGCCAGCAGCTCACAGCGCGCTAACGAGCAGTACTTC,CASSSQRANEQYF
.,.,TRBJ2-5,TRBV6-1,TGTGCCAGTAGCATGAATAGCGGAAAGACGCAGTACTTC,CASSMNSGKTQYF
medium-sized,TRBD2,TRBJ2-1,TRBV11-2,TGTGCCAGCAGCTTAGAGCTCCTAGCGGGAATGAATGAGCAGTTCTTC,CASSLELLAGMNEQFF
.,.,TRBJ2-7,TRBV11-2,TGTGCCAGCAGCTTAGAGTTCCCGAAGACCCAGCCCTACGAGCAGTACTTC,CASSLEFPKTQPYEQYF
.,.,TRBJ1-5,TRBV10-3,TGTGCCATCAGTCCGGGGGACAAACAGCCCCAGCATTTT,CAISPGDKQPQHF
.,TRBD1,TRBJ1-1,TRBV29-1,TGCAGCGATCAGGGACAGGTGGACACTGAAGCTTTCTTT,CSDQGQVDTEAFF